This is a list of T cell receptor beta chains from one sample in a study of blood T cell repertoires in COVID-19. Profiling relied on immunoSEQ multiplex PCR, and the TCRdb table lists in-frame clones only, not all of them. The sample has about 150,000 clones; more than 75% are singletons. Sequenced input: PBMCs or T cells enriched from blood (not recorded which). Every receptor here comes from a woman aged 50 to 60 who had recovered from COVID-19. Both conserved end residues are part of each CDR3. D genes are given only for firm matches. The size entry is marked missing in some rows and otherwise reads once, few, many or a size class.

CASSLAMSSTEAFF,TGCGCCAGCAGCTTGGCAATGTCATCCACTGAAGCTTTCTTT,-,TRBV5-1,TRBJ1-1,-
CASSRSGDHEQFF,TGTGCCAGCAGTCGATCGGGTGATCATGAGCAGTTCTTC,-,TRBV12-3/TRBV12-4,TRBJ2-1,-
CASRVGDTEAFF,TGTGCCAGCAGAGTCGGTGACACTGAAGCTTTCTTT,-,TRBV7-9,TRBJ1-1,-
CASSISSSYNEQFF,TGTGCCAGTAGTATCTCCTCGTCCTACAATGAGCAGTTCTTC,-,TRBV19,TRBJ2-1,-
CASSPQTDTQYF,TGTGCCAGCAGCCCACAAACAGATACGCAGTATTTT,-,TRBV7-8,TRBJ2-3,few
CATSDPTTGEVGGYTF,TGTGCCACCAGTGATCCAACGACAGGGGAAGTAGGAGGCTACACCTTC,TRBD1,TRBV24-1,TRBJ1-2,-
CASSGFEGDEEKLFF,TGTGCCAGCAGTGGGTTTGAAGGGGATGAAGAAAAACTGTTTTTT,-,TRBV2,TRBJ1-4,-
CASSTRSATGELFF,TGCGCCAGCAGCACACGTTCCGCCACCGGGGAGCTGTTTTTT,-,TRBV5-1,TRBJ2-2,-
CASSLQDGYEQYF,TGTGCCAGCAGCCTACAGGACGGCTACGAGCAGTACTTC,-,TRBV7-2,TRBJ2-7,-
CASSLTGTSGANVLTF,TGCGCCAGCAGCTTGACAGGGACGTCGGGGGCCAACGTCCTGACTTTC,-,TRBV5-1,TRBJ2-6,few
CASRRDNEQFF,TGTGCCAGCAGACGGGACAATGAGCAGTTCTTC,-,TRBV9,TRBJ2-1,-
CASSQVRRGGWDTQYF,TGTGCCAGCAGCCAAGTGCGGCGGGGGGGCTGGGATACGCAGTATTTT,TRBD2,TRBV3-1/TRBV3-2,TRBJ2-3,-
CASSLTSGHTDTQYF,TGCGCCAGCAGCCTAACTAGCGGGCACACAGATACGCAGTATTTT,TRBD2,TRBV4-1,TRBJ2-3,few
CASSESESRGIFHQPQHF,TGCGCCAGCAGTGAGTCGGAGTCGAGGGGGATCTTCCATCAGCCCCAGCATTTT,-,TRBV10-1,TRBJ1-5,-
CASSLVQGSYEQYF,TGTGCCAGCAGCTTAGTACAGGGTTCCTACGAGCAGTACTTC,-,TRBV7-2,TRBJ2-7,-
CASSPPLSARFTSTDTQYF,TGTGCCAGCAGTCCTCCTCTGAGCGCAAGGTTTACTAGCACAGATACGCAGTATTTT,-,TRBV28,TRBJ2-3,-
CASSPPSGQGGNSPLHF,TGTGCCAGCTCACCACCCTCGGGGCAGGGAGGAAATTCACCCCTCCACTTT,-,TRBV18,TRBJ1-6,-
CASSLGQGWPQYF,TGTGCCAGCAGTTTGGGACAGGGATGGCCGCAGTATTTT,TRBD1,TRBV28,TRBJ2-3,once
CSARVGGEQFF,TGCAGTGCTAGAGTAGGGGGAGAGCAGTTCTTC,-,TRBV20-1,TRBJ2-1,-
CASTAGGTQETQYF,TGTGCCAGCACGGCGGGGGGCACACAAGAGACCCAGTACTTC,TRBD2,TRBV28,TRBJ2-5,-
CASSLEEGSGNTIYF,TGCGCCAGCAGCTTGGAAGAGGGCTCTGGAAACACCATATATTTT,-,TRBV5-1,TRBJ1-3,-
CASAGKGGTEAFF,TGTGCCAGCGCAGGTAAGGGAGGCACTGAAGCTTTCTTT,-,TRBV12-3/TRBV12-4,TRBJ1-1,-
CASSIRDRGGRNTIYF,TGTGCCAGCAGCATAAGGGACAGGGGAGGCCGGAACACCATATATTTT,TRBD1,TRBV5-4,TRBJ1-3,-
CASSQESRGWTEAFF,TGCGCCAGCAGCCAAGAATCGCGGGGATGGACTGAAGCTTTCTTT,-,TRBV4-1,TRBJ1-1,-
CASSSPGTGFGELFF,TGTGCCAGCAGCAGCCCCGGGACAGGTTTCGGGGAGCTGTTTTTT,TRBD1,TRBV11-3,TRBJ2-2,-
CASRLGQTPGYTF,TGTGCCAGCAGATTAGGGCAAACTCCTGGCTACACCTTC,-,TRBV28,TRBJ1-2,-
CASSQEMASQETQYF,TGCGCCAGCAGCCAAGAAATGGCAAGCCAAGAGACCCAGTACTTC,-,TRBV4-1,TRBJ2-5,-
CASSRRGSYNSPLHF,TGTGCCAGCAGCCGCAGGGGGTCCTATAATTCACCCCTCCACTTT,TRBD1,TRBV3-1/TRBV3-2,TRBJ1-6,many
CASSHIGQGNTGELFF,TGCGCCAGCAGCCATATCGGACAGGGGAACACCGGGGAGCTGTTTTTT,TRBD1,TRBV4-1,TRBJ2-2,-
CASSDERGAQETQYF,TGCGCCAGCAGTGACGAGCGGGGGGCTCAAGAGACCCAGTACTTC,TRBD2,TRBV10-1,TRBJ2-5,-
CSVDAYQRGGSEETQYF,TGCAGCGTTGATGCGTACCAGCGGGGGGGAAGTGAAGAGACCCAGTACTTC,TRBD2,TRBV29-1,TRBJ2-5,-
CASSQERLAGDTGELFF,TGTGCCAGCAGCCAAGAAAGACTAGCGGGGGACACCGGGGAGCTGTTTTTT,TRBD2,TRBV14,TRBJ2-2,few